Sequencing of this T cell receptor beta chain was carried out in a study of blood T cell repertoires in COVID-19. Study-level information: Sites in the United States, Italy and Spain provided acute and convalescent COVID-19 samples.

Researchers sorted participants into cohorts using their self-reported clinical history. V trimming: 4 bases; J trimming: 0 bases; junction bases outside the gene matches: 6. The germline V gene encodes CDR1 MRHNA and CDR2 SNTAGT. The CDR3 covers 15 residues. Repertoires were generated with immunoSEQ multiplex PCR, while TCRdb's copy carries only in-frame clones and drops some. The data contain 250,000 to 300,000 clones, around 90% of them singletons. The chain employs TRBV6-4 and TRBJ2-7, with 7 bases lining up with TRBD1. This clonotype was obtained from a woman aged 25 to 45 who had recovered from COVID-19. Sequencing was done on a sample of PBMCs or T cells enriched from blood (not recorded which). The CDR3 DNA reads TGTGCCAGCAGTGTAGGACAGGAACACTCCTACGAGCAGTACTTC. Protein: CASSVGQEHSYEQYF.